This TCR beta chain was observed in a study of CD8+CD57+ T cells in acquired aplastic anemia. For the study at large: DNA from sorted CD4+ and CD8+ cells averaged around 3.5 ug. The study, taken as a whole, reports: Between patients and controls, CD8+ Simpson's diversity did not vary significantly.

TCR beta VDJ and CDR3 profiles were obtained from a genomic DNA template. TCRdb recomputed calls from the reads with MiXCR, one row per CDR3 protein. The data contain 450,000 to 600,000 distinct CDR3 sequences, roughly 34% of them singletons. Germline-derived CDR1 and CDR2 are DFQATT and SNEGSKA (reference sequence). The CDR3 is 14 amino acids. CD8+CD57+ cell expansion had been shown by flow cytometry in patients chosen for sequencing. Each patient carried a diagnosis of severe acquired aplastic anemia. Blood samples were obtained from patients who had received no prior therapy. Comment on this clonotype: The antigen remains undetermined. Just one base apart from a much larger clone, this may be a read error.

The receptor's source is a human donor with aplastic anemia. The V call is TRBV20-1, the J call TRBJ1-5, with 7 bases lining up with TRBD1. Material: sorted CD4+, CD8+, or CD8+CD57+ T cells (not recorded which) from PBMCs. This CDR3 reads CGARGNRGDQPQHF. The DNA for the CDR3 is TGCGGTGCTAGAGGGAACAGGGGAGATCAGCCCCAGCATTTT.